Listed here are 31 T cell receptor beta chains from one sample, sequenced in a study of T-cell memory formation after mild COVID-19. TCRdb ran MiXCR on the 5' RACE reads and lists one entry per CDR3 protein. The data contain 450,000 or so distinct CDR3 sequences, around 20% of them singletons. The material sequenced was PBMCs or a T cell subset sorted from them (not recorded which). Receptor source: an adult woman who had mild COVID-19 (a few samples of this study predate the infection). Cell type and time point are not known.

The gene calls are TRBV24-1 and TRBJ2-1; 16 positions agree with TRBD2. The CDR3 covers 16 residues. The junction had 6 bases not matched to a gene; V was cut back by 2 bases and J by 12 bases. Germline V gene data show CDR1 as KGHDR and CDR2 as SFDVKD. The CDR3: CATSDWGLAGGLVQFF. The CDR3 DNA reads as TGTGCCACCAGTGATTGGGGACTAGCGGGGGGGCTCGTGCAGTTCTTC.

This clonotype came up a few times. The chain employs TRBV30 and TRBJ2-7, with TRBD1 matching 9 bases. V lost 2 bases, J lost 0 bases, and 2 bases stayed unmatched. There are 14 residues in the CDR3. Germline V CDR1 and CDR2: GTSNPN, SVGIG (reference sequence). CDR3 bases: TGTGCCTGGAGTCTGGACAGGGGCTCCTACGAGCAGTACTTC. Encoded protein: CAWSLDRGSYEQYF.

In this sample, this clonotype turned up a few times. The CDR3 DNA is TGCAGTACAGGGTATAACTATGGCTACACCTTC. Translating gives CSTGYNYGYTF. The chain employs TRBV20-1 and TRBJ1-2; D is possibly TRBD1 (6 bases). There are 11 residues in the CDR3. Germline CDR1 and CDR2: DFQATT and SNEGSKA (reference sequence). V was clipped by 8 bases and J by 1 base, with 8 bases between them.

This clonotype was observed many times. The chain recombines TRBV5-1 with TRBJ2-3; weak D call: TRBD2 (6 bases). The length of the CDR3 is 14 residues. From germline, CDR1 is SGHRS and CDR2 YFSETQ. Between the trimmed V and J ends, which lost 0 bases and 3 bases, there was a span of 8 bases. CDR3 coding DNA: TGCGCCAGCAGCTTGGCAGGGACTACAGATACGCAGTATTTT. It encodes CASSLAGTTDTQYF.

The genes are TRBV15 and TRBJ1-3, with D possibly TRBD1 on 6 matching bases. The CDR3 covers 16 residues. The germline CDR1 and CDR2 sequences are LNHNV and YYDKDF (reference sequence). Trimming removed 5 bases at V and 0 bases at J, with 14 bases between. For the CDR3, the DNA is TGTGCCACCAGCCGGAACAGGGTGGGCTCTGGAAACACCATATATTTT. Translated: CATSRNRVGSGNTIYF.

This clonotype was counted many times. A junction end diverges from the germline sequence, so it may reflect a read error. This sequence joins TRBV5-5 and TRBJ2-3; D is unclear. This CDR3 region has 15 residues. Germline V gives CDR1 SGHKS, CDR2 YYEKEE (reference sequence). The CDR3 region is CASSTRQTRTDIGDF. The CDR3 bases are TGTGCCAGCAGCACCCGGCAGACTCGCACAGATATTGGAGATTTT.

The V gene is TRBV7-2, the J gene TRBJ1-3, with 8 bases lining up with TRBD1. The V and J ends lost 1 base and 4 bases, in that order; junction bases with no gene match: 6. The CDR3 runs to 16 residues. Germline V gene lookup returns CDR1 SGHTA and CDR2 FQGNSA. CDR3 in amino acids: CASSLGQGATGNTIYF. The CDR3 nucleotides are TGTGCCAGCAGCTTAGGGCAGGGGGCGACGGGAAACACCATATATTTT.

This sequence joins TRBV5-1 and TRBJ1-5, with 8 positions matching TRBD1. Germline V gene sequence: CDR1 SGHRS, CDR2 YFSETQ. V trimming: 5 bases; J trimming: 1 base; junction bases outside the gene matches: 11. This CDR3 spans 17 amino acids. This CDR3 is CASSSPQGAWSNQPQHF. CDR3 nucleotide sequence: TGCGCCAGCAGTTCTCCTCAGGGGGCCTGGAGCAATCAGCCCCAGCATTTT.

This clonotype has a handful of counts. The chain employs TRBV7-9 and TRBJ1-3, with a weak D call TRBD1 (6 bases). Trimming took 6 bases from V and 2 from J, leaving 11 bases between them. The CDR3 has 14 amino acids. Germline V gene lookup returns CDR1 SEHNR and CDR2 FQNEAQ (reference sequence). In DNA form, the CDR3 reads TGTGCCAGCAGAACCGGGACAACTGGAAACACCATATATTTT. It encodes CASRTGTTGNTIYF.

This clonotype has only a few counts. The rearrangement joins TRBV7-9 to TRBJ1-2; a possible D gene is TRBD1 (5 bases). Looked up from germline, CDR1 is SEHNR and CDR2 is FQNEAQ (reference sequence). This CDR3 contains 13 residues. Trimming removed 6 bases from V and 2 bases from J, with 10 bases in between. CDR3 coding DNA: TGTGCCAGCAGTCGGGGGGAGAACTATGGCTACACCTTC. Protein product: CASSRGENYGYTF.

The chain is built from TRBV7-6 and TRBJ1-6, with D unresolved. V was clipped by 5 bases and J by 10 bases, with 15 bases between them. The length of the CDR3 is 14 residues. Germline assignment: CDR1 SGHVS and CDR2 FNYEAQ. The CDR3 region is CASSRTAPGSPLHF. The DNA of the CDR3 is TGTGCCAGCAGCCGGACGGCTCCAGGATCACCCCTCCACTTT. Full variable domain (remainder filled in from reference TRBV7-6 and TRBJ1-6): GAGVSQSPRYKVTKRGQDVALRCDPISGHVSLYWYRQALGQGPEFLTYFNYEAQQDKSGLPNDRFSAERPEGSISTLTIQRTEQRDSAMYRCASSRTAPGSPLHFGNGTRLTVT.

This clonotype showed up just a few times. The gene calls are TRBV18 and TRBJ2-3; D is unclear. Trimming removed 5 bases from V and 0 bases from J, with 6 bases in between. From germline, CDR1 is KGHSH and CDR2 LQKENI. This CDR3 has 13 amino acids. CDR3 in DNA: TGTGCCAGCTCAGAAAGGAGCACAGATACGCAGTATTTT. It is translated as CASSERSTDTQYF.

The chain recombines TRBV29-1 with TRBJ2-1; D is tentatively TRBD1 or TRBD2 (6 bases each). Deletions cut 6 bases from V and 2 bases from J, with 14 bases between. The germline V gene has CDR1 SQVTM and CDR2 ANQGSEA. There are 14 residues in the CDR3. The CDR3 here is CSVLGGWAYNEQFF. The CDR3 region has the DNA TGCAGCGTCCTAGGGGGGTGGGCCTACAATGAGCAGTTCTTC.

The chain combines TRBV24-1 with TRBJ2-7; D ambiguous. Germline V gene lookup returns CDR1 KGHDR and CDR2 SFDVKD. The CDR3 loop spans 13 amino acids. V was pared by 6 bases and J by 6 bases, with 14 bases between. The CDR3 reads CATSTTESGEQYF. CDR3 coding DNA: TGTGCCACCAGTACTACGGAAAGTGGCGAGCAGTACTTC.

The chain couples TRBV5-1 to TRBJ2-3, with 7 bases that match TRBD2. The CDR3 is made up of 16 amino acids. The V and J ends lost 1 base and 3 bases, in that order; junction bases with no gene match: 8. The germline gives CDR1 SGHRS, CDR2 YFSETQ. CDR3 protein: CASSLISGVTTDTQYF. The CDR3 nucleotides are TGCGCCAGCAGCTTGATAAGCGGGGTTACAACAGATACGCAGTATTTT.

This clonotype was observed a handful of times. The chain links TRBV7-9 to TRBJ1-3; D gene uncertain. CDR1 SEHNR and CDR2 FQNEAQ come from the germline V gene (reference sequence). Trimming pared 6 bases from V and 0 bases from J, leaving 12 bases between. This CDR3 has 15 amino acids. This chain's CDR3 is CASSTTRSSGNTIYF. CDR3 nucleotide sequence: TGTGCCAGCAGTACTACCAGGAGCTCTGGAAACACCATATATTTT.

CDR3 in DNA: TGCGCCAGCAGCACACGGACGGATAACAATGAGCAGTTCTTC. It encodes CASSTRTDNNEQFF. The V and J genes are TRBV5-1 and TRBJ2-1; D call uncertain. V was clipped by 4 bases and J by 5 bases, with 13 bases between them. Germline loops: CDR1 SGHRS, CDR2 YFSETQ. The CDR3 spans 14 residues.

This clonotype has just a few counts. The rearrangement links TRBV5-1 to TRBJ1-6, with a weak D call TRBD1 (5 bases). Germline CDR1 reads SGHRS; CDR2 reads YFSETQ. The CDR3 has 13 residues. Deletions cut 5 bases from V and 7 bases from J, with 10 bases between. CDR3: CASRGRENSPLHF. DNA for the CDR3: TGCGCCAGCAGGGGGCGCGAAAATTCACCCCTCCACTTT. The full variable domain, its missing parts supplied by reference TRBV5-1 and TRBJ1-6, is KAGVTQTPRYLIKTRGQQVTLSCSPISGHRSVSWYQQTPGQGLQFLFEYFSETQRNKGNFPGRFSGRQFSNSRSEMNVSTLELGDSALYLCASRGRENSPLHFGNGTRLTVT.

The chain combines TRBV7-2 with TRBJ2-1, with TRBD2 identical over 13 bases. This CDR3 is 15 amino acids long. V lost 4 bases and J lost 5; bases outside the gene matches: 2. CDR1 is SGHTA and CDR2 is FQGNSA in the germline V gene. This chain's CDR3 is CASSSGLAGHNEQFF. CDR3 DNA: TGTGCCAGCAGCTCGGGACTAGCGGGGCACAATGAGCAGTTCTTC.

V and J are TRBV5-1 and TRBJ2-5, with 8 bases lining up with TRBD2. Looked up from germline, CDR1 is SGHRS and CDR2 is YFSETQ. CDR3 length equals 15 residues. V shed 1 base, J shed 4 bases, and the junction held 6 bases outside the gene matches. This CDR3 is CASSLTRGGPETQYF. CDR3 DNA: TGCGCCAGCAGCTTGACCCGCGGGGGGCCAGAGACCCAGTACTTC. Using reference TRBV5-1 and TRBJ2-5 for the parts outside the CDR3, the full variable domain is KAGVTQTPRYLIKTRGQQVTLSCSPISGHRSVSWYQQTPGQGLQFLFEYFSETQRNKGNFPGRFSGRQFSNSRSEMNVSTLELGDSALYLCASSLTRGGPETQYFGPGTRLLVL.

The chain is built from TRBV20-1 and TRBJ2-2; D is uncertain. Germline V gene sequence: CDR1 DFQATT, CDR2 SNEGSKA (reference sequence). The CDR3 consists of 14 residues. V shed 0 bases and J shed 1 base, with 6 bases lying between them. CDR3 sequence reads: CSARDRQNTGELFF. The DNA for the CDR3 is TGCAGTGCTAGAGACAGGCAGAACACCGGGGAGCTGTTTTTT.

This clonotype was detected a few times. V and J are TRBV6-2 or TRBV6-3 and TRBJ2-7; TRBD1 matches 7 bases. V shed 5 bases and J 6 bases; nucleotides not matched to a gene: 7. The CDR3 totals 13 residues. The germline CDR1 and CDR2 sequences are MNHEY and SVGEGT. CDR3 in DNA: TGTGCCAGCAGTAGGGGGACAGTGATCGAGCAGTACTTC. It translates to CASSRGTVIEQYF.

The chain uses TRBV19 and TRBJ1-5; 7 positions match TRBD1. Trimming at V came to 8 bases and at J to 2 bases, leaving 12 bases not matched to a gene. Germline V CDR1 and CDR2: LNHDA, SQIVND (reference sequence). This CDR3 has 16 residues. The CDR3 loop reads CASHPTGVRGNQPQHF. The CDR3, as DNA: TGTGCCAGTCACCCCACAGGGGTTCGGGGCAATCAGCCCCAGCATTTT.

This clonotype was counted only a few times. J is TRBJ2-7 and V is TRBV20-1; 13 bases line up with TRBD2. The germline V gene encodes CDR1 DFQATT and CDR2 SNEGSKA (reference sequence). CDR3 length: 15 amino acids. J gave up 6 bases and V 4 bases, and 9 bases lay outside the gene matches. In DNA form, the CDR3 reads TGCAGTGCTATCTCGACTAGCGGGAGGCGGGTCGAGCAGTACTTC. Translation gives CSAISTSGRRVEQYF.

This clonotype was observed a handful of times. J is TRBJ2-5 and V is TRBV12-3 or TRBV12-4; no definite D call. V was shortened by 5 bases and J by 4 bases, with 11 bases between the two germline ends. The CDR3 has 13 amino acids. Here the CDR3 DNA reads TGTGCCAGCAGTCCCCATCTTCTAGAGACCCAGTACTTC. Protein: CASSPHLLETQYF.

This clonotype was seen a handful of times. The V gene is TRBV7-2, the J gene TRBJ2-1; 8 nucleotides match TRBD1. CDR3 length equals 14 residues. Germline-derived CDR1 and CDR2 are SGHTA and FQGNSA. V trimming: 2 bases; J trimming: 5 bases; junction bases outside the gene matches: 2. The DNA of the CDR3 is TGTGCCAGCAGCTTACAGGGGGCAGACAATGAGCAGTTCTTC. Its translation is CASSLQGADNEQFF. The whole variable domain, remainder taken from reference TRBV7-2 and TRBJ2-1, is GAGVSQSPSNKVTEKGKDVELRCDPISGHTALYWYRQSLGQGLEFLIYFQGNSAPDKSGLPSDRFSAERTGGSVSTLTIQRTQQEDSAVYLCASSLQGADNEQFFGPGTRLTVL.

The table lists this clonotype with a few counts. CDR3 nucleotides: TGCGCCACCGGAGCGGGAGGGAGCACAGATACGCAGTATTTT. It yields the protein CATGAGGSTDTQYF. The chain employs TRBV5-1 and TRBJ2-3, with TRBD2 matching over 10 bases. V trimming: 9 bases; J trimming: 0 bases; junction bases outside the gene matches: 4. CDR3 length: 14 residues. Germline V lookup: CDR1 SGHRS, CDR2 YFSETQ.

The V and J genes are TRBV6-5 and TRBJ2-1; D possibly matches TRBD1 or TRBD2 (5 bases each). Trimming removed 2 bases at V and 10 bases at J, with 9 bases between. Germline CDR1 is MNHEY and CDR2 is SVGAGI. CDR3 length: 12 residues. CDR3 bases: TGTGCCAGCAGTTACGGGACGGGCGAGCAGTTCTTC. This sequence encodes CASSYGTGEQFF.

This clonotype showed up just a few times. CDR3 nucleotides: TGCAGTGCTAGAGATAGGACGAATTCCTACGAGCAGTACTTC. Amino acid sequence: CSARDRTNSYEQYF. The rearrangement links TRBV20-1 to TRBJ2-7; D unclear. From germline, CDR1 is DFQATT and CDR2 SNEGSKA (reference sequence). V lost 0 bases, J lost 1 base, and 10 bases lay in between. This CDR3 contains 14 residues.

This clonotype was observed a few times. V gene TRBV20-1 combines with J gene TRBJ2-3, with 9 positions matching TRBD2. The junction had 9 bases not matched to a gene; V was cut back by 2 bases and J by 3 bases. The germline CDR1 and CDR2 sequences are DFQATT and SNEGSKA (reference sequence). The CDR3 has 16 amino acids. The CDR3: CSARTRLAAATDTQYF. The DNA for the CDR3 is TGCAGTGCTAGAACAAGACTAGCGGCGGCAACAGATACGCAGTATTTT.

This clonotype was detected a few times. This sequence joins TRBV7-9 and TRBJ1-1; 7 bases line up with TRBD1. V was clipped by 7 bases and J by 11 bases; unmatched bases: 7. The germline gives CDR1 SEHNR, CDR2 FQNEAQ (reference sequence). The CDR3 is made up of 11 amino acids. The CDR3, as DNA: TGTGCCAGCACCCGGGACAGTCGGGCTTTCTTT. It specifies CASTRDSRAFF.